Following are 28 T cell receptor beta chains from one sample sequenced in a study of blood T cell repertoires in COVID-19. Libraries were prepared by immunoSEQ multiplex PCR; TCRdb keeps only in-frame clonotypes and omits some of them. The sample holds nearly 200,000 clones, 80% to 90% seen once. Material for sequencing was peripheral blood. These receptor sequences come from a woman between 65 and 79 years old with active or convalescent COVID-19.

V is TRBV18 and J is TRBJ2-7, with D perhaps TRBD1 (6 bases). Deletions cut 3 bases from V and 3 bases from J, with 15 bases between. The CDR3 runs 15 residues. CDR1 is KGHSH and CDR2 is LQKENI in the germline V gene. The CDR3 nucleotides are TGTGCCAGCTCACCCTCCAGCGGCAGGGGCTACGAGCAGTACTTC. Translating it yields CASSPSSGRGYEQYF.

This chain uses TRBV4-1 with TRBJ1-2; D gene unclear. The V end was cut by 0 bases, the J end by 2 bases, with 10 bases between. This CDR3 contains 15 residues. CDR1 is MGHRA, CDR2 YSYEKL, per germline. CDR3 residues: CASSQEIDSNYGYTF. The CDR3 nucleotides read TGCGCCAGCAGCCAAGAAATCGACTCAAACTATGGCTACACCTTC.

The CDR3 DNA follows: TGCGCCAGCAGCTTAGTGGGAGGTATCGGGGAGCTGTTTTTT. Protein product: CASSLVGGIGELFF. The rearrangement uses TRBV5-1 and TRBJ2-2; D perhaps matches TRBD2 (6 bases). Trimming left V 2 bases short and J 7 bases short, with 12 bases between. The germline V gene encodes CDR1 SGHRS and CDR2 YFSETQ. There are 14 residues in the CDR3.

This chain joins TRBV9 and TRBJ2-5; 11 nucleotides match TRBD2. The V gene's germline CDR1 is SGDLS and CDR2 YYNGEE. V trimming: 2 bases; J trimming: 4 bases; junction bases outside the gene matches: 4. This CDR3 is 15 amino acids long. The CDR3 nucleotides read TGTGCCAGCAGCGTGCGACTAGCGGGAATAGAGACCCAGTACTTC. Translation: CASSVRLAGIETQYF.

The rearrangement joins TRBV11-2 to TRBJ2-2; 8 nucleotides match TRBD2. Germline V gives CDR1 SGHAT, CDR2 FQNNGV. With 1 base clipped from V and 5 bases from J, the junction kept 9 bases outside the gene matches. This CDR3 region has 17 residues. In DNA, the CDR3 is TGTGCCAGCAGCTTAGGACCGGGAGGGCCTCTGACCGGGGAGCTGTTTTTT. Residues: CASSLGPGGPLTGELFF.

This clone showed up just a few times. The chain employs TRBV5-6 and TRBJ2-5; a possible D gene is TRBD2 (5 bases). Trimming stripped 4 bases from V and 5 bases from J, with 12 bases between. Germline V gives CDR1 SGHDT, CDR2 YYEEEE. The CDR3 spans 13 residues. CDR3 in amino acids: CASSPGSSETQYF. The CDR3 DNA sequence: TGTGCCAGCAGCCCGGGGTCATCGGAGACCCAGTACTTC.

The chain is built from TRBV4-2 and TRBJ2-7; 9 nucleotides align to TRBD2. This CDR3 contains 15 residues. J was trimmed by 4 bases and V by 1 base; bases with no gene match: 5. Germline V lookup: CDR1 LGHNA, CDR2 YNFKEQ. CDR3 sequence: CASSQGPSGKYEQYF. The CDR3 DNA reads TGTGCCAGCAGCCAAGGCCCTAGCGGGAAGTACGAGCAGTACTTC.

V and J are TRBV7-9 and TRBJ1-1; 10 bases are a match to TRBD1. CDR1 and CDR2 (germline): SEHNR, FQNEAQ (reference sequence). V dropped 5 bases and J dropped 8; count of bases not matched to a gene: 11. This CDR3 has 15 amino acids. Here the CDR3 DNA reads TGTGCCAGCAGCCCTAAAGGACAGGGGGTTGAAGAAGCTTTCTTT. It yields the protein CASSPKGQGVEEAFF.

The rearrangement joins TRBV6-5 to TRBJ2-1; 10 nucleotides agree with TRBD2. This CDR3 comprises 14 residues. The V gene's germline CDR1 is MNHEY and CDR2 SVGAGI. V dropped 6 bases and J dropped 4; count of bases not matched to a gene: 3. CDR3 DNA: TGTGCCAGCAGCCGTAGCGGGAGGTACAATGAGCAGTTCTTC. Translation gives CASSRSGRYNEQFF.

The chain has TRBV10-3 and TRBJ2-6; the D is unclear. V lost 5 bases to trimming and J lost 0 bases, with 8 bases between them. The V gene's germline CDR1 is ENHRY and CDR2 SYGVKD. CDR3 length equals 15 residues. CDR3 nucleotide sequence: TGTGCCATCAGTCGTCAGATCTCTGGGGCCAACGTCCTGACTTTC. It translates to CAISRQISGANVLTF.

V usage is TRBV5-6 and J usage is TRBJ1-2, with D tentatively TRBD1 (5 bases). V gave up 4 bases and J gave up 1 base, with 11 bases separating them. The CDR3 is made up of 14 amino acids. Germline CDR1 SGHDT, CDR2 YYEEEE. This chain's CDR3 is CASSQPGLNYGYTF. The DNA for the CDR3 is TGTGCCAGCAGCCAACCGGGACTTAACTATGGCTACACCTTC.

The V and J genes are TRBV5-1 and TRBJ2-7, with D unresolved. Germline V CDR1 and CDR2: SGHRS, YFSETQ. Trimming removed 4 bases from V and 5 bases from J, with 16 bases in between. The CDR3 totals 14 residues. The CDR3 DNA sequence: TGCGCCAGCAGCAGCGAAGCCCCTGGAAACGAGCAGTACTTC. Its translation is CASSSEAPGNEQYF.

V gene TRBV9 combines with J gene TRBJ2-7, with D maybe TRBD2 (5 bases). The ends were cut back, 3 bases at V and 5 bases at J, with 15 bases in the middle. Germline V gives CDR1 SGDLS, CDR2 YYNGEE. CDR3 size: 14 residues. In nucleotides, the CDR3 is TGTGCCAGCAGCGCGTACGGAAGTAGCGACGAGCAGTACTTC. Translated, it gives CASSAYGSSDEQYF.

The rearrangement uses TRBV3-1 (or the pseudogene TRBV3-2) and TRBJ1-1; the D gene is possibly TRBD1 (6 bases). V was cut by 4 bases and J by 0 bases, with 21 bases left in between. Germline V gene data show CDR1 as LGHDT and CDR2 as YNNKEL (reference sequence). This CDR3 is built from 18 residues. CDR3: CASSPSPQTGPMNTEAFF. CDR3 sequence (DNA): TGTGCCAGCAGCCCCTCGCCCCAGACAGGTCCTATGAACACTGAAGCTTTCTTT.

J is TRBJ1-4 and V is TRBV3-1 (or the pseudogene TRBV3-2), with D possibly TRBD1 on 5 matching bases. In germline, CDR1 is LGHDT, CDR2 YNNKEL (reference sequence). The ends were cut back, 3 bases at V and 7 bases at J, with 9 bases in the middle. The CDR3 is 13 residues long. In DNA, the CDR3 is TGTGCCAGCAGCCAGGTCGACAGTGAAAAACTGTTTTTT. Its protein is CASSQVDSEKLFF.

The chain uses TRBV6-5 and TRBJ1-6; tentative D call: TRBD1 (5 bases). Germline CDR1 and CDR2: MNHEY and SVGAGI. With 2 bases removed from V and 8 bases from J, the gap between germline ends came to 13 bases. The CDR3 has 15 residues. CDR3 loop: CASSYGGGSDSPLHF. In DNA form, the CDR3 reads TGTGCCAGCAGTTACGGTGGGGGGTCTGATTCACCCCTCCACTTT.

This clone occurred once. The chain employs TRBV7-9 and TRBJ1-1; D is unresolved. Germline CDR1 reads SEHNR; CDR2 reads FQNEAQ (reference sequence). This CDR3 has 11 residues. Trimming stripped 5 bases from V and 6 bases from J, with 7 bases between. The CDR3 DNA sequence: TGTGCCAGCAGCAGGAGCCCTGAAGCTTTCTTT. Protein sequence: CASSRSPEAFF.

The chain combines TRBV27 with TRBJ2-5, with TRBD2 matching 7 bases. The trim removed 7 bases at V and 5 bases at J, leaving 10 bases unmatched. There are 14 residues in the CDR3. CDR1 and CDR2 (germline): MNHEY, SMNVEV (reference sequence). CDR3 DNA: TGTGCCAGCAAGCGACTAGCTGGTTGGGAGACCCAGTACTTC. Amino acids: CASKRLAGWETQYF.

The chain recombines TRBV7-9 with TRBJ2-7; weak D call: TRBD1 (5 bases). CDR1 and CDR2 (germline): SEHNR, FQNEAQ (reference sequence). V was shortened by 1 base and J by 3 bases, with 10 bases between the two germline ends. CDR3 size: 14 residues. In DNA form, the CDR3 reads TGTGCCAGCAGCTTAGTAGGACAAGGCTACGAGCAGTACTTC. Its translation is CASSLVGQGYEQYF.

The rearrangement links TRBV5-5 to TRBJ2-7, with TRBD1 matching 9 bases. CDR1 SGHKS and CDR2 YYEKEE come from the germline V gene (reference sequence). This CDR3 comprises 14 residues. V shed 4 bases and J 7 bases; nucleotides not matched to a gene: 9. As DNA, the CDR3 is TGTGCCAGCAGCCTAACGGGGACAGGGTTGGAGCAGTACTTC. It translates to CASSLTGTGLEQYF.

This clone was counted between two and nine times. The rearrangement uses TRBV2 and TRBJ2-3, with 10 bases fitting TRBD2. CDR3 size: 15 residues. V trimming: 8 bases; J trimming: 2 bases; junction bases outside the gene matches: 7. Germline CDR1 SNHLY, CDR2 FYNNEI. The CDR3 spells CASGSSGSDTDTQYF. Here the CDR3 DNA reads TGTGCCAGCGGGTCTAGCGGGAGTGACACAGATACGCAGTATTTT.

J is TRBJ2-2 and V is TRBV4-2; possibly TRBD2 for D (5 bases). CDR3 length: 16 amino acids. V was trimmed by 2 bases and J by 3 bases, leaving 13 bases between them. CDR1 is LGHNA and CDR2 is YNFKEQ in the germline V gene. In DNA, the CDR3 is TGTGCCAGCAGCCAATCCTGGACGGGGTACACCGGGGAGCTGTTTTTT. It yields the protein CASSQSWTGYTGELFF.

J is TRBJ2-1 and V is TRBV5-1; unclear D gene. The germline gives CDR1 SGHRS, CDR2 YFSETQ. The CDR3 length is 15 residues. V was shortened by 2 bases and J by 0 bases, with 9 bases between the two germline ends. CDR3 bases: TGCGCCAGCAGCTTTGACGCTAGCTCCTACAATGAGCAGTTCTTC. Residues: CASSFDASSYNEQFF.

V gene TRBV28 combines with J gene TRBJ1-2; tentatively, D is TRBD1 (5 bases). The V gene lost 1 base and the J gene lost 0 bases, with 12 bases spanning the gap. The CDR3 totals 16 residues. CDR1 is MDHEN and CDR2 is SYDVKM in the germline V gene. CDR3 sequence (DNA): TGTGCCAGCAGTTTATCAGGGCGACCGGCTAACTATGGCTACACCTTC. It translates to CASSLSGRPANYGYTF.

The chain has TRBV27 and TRBJ2-7, with 8 bases identical to TRBD2. The CDR3 is made up of 15 amino acids. Germline V lookup: CDR1 MNHEY, CDR2 SMNVEV (reference sequence). V dropped 2 bases and J dropped 4; count of bases not matched to a gene: 7. CDR3 loop: CASSLGASGPYEQYF. In DNA form, the CDR3 reads TGTGCCAGCAGTTTAGGGGCTAGCGGGCCTTACGAGCAGTACTTC.

This sequence joins TRBV12-5 and TRBJ1-5; 9 nucleotides line up with TRBD1. This CDR3 comprises 14 residues. The germline CDR1 and CDR2 sequences are LGHNT and FRNRAP. The trim removed 9 bases at V and 11 bases at J, leaving 14 bases unmatched. CDR3 bases: TGTGCTAGGGGGTATAGGGACAGGGATATGTCCCAGCATTTT. Its translation: CARGYRDRDMSQHF. The full variable domain, with the rest looked up from reference TRBV12-5 and TRBJ1-5, is DARVTQTPRHKVTEMGQEVTMRCQPILGHNTVFWYRQTMMQGLELLAYFRNRAPLDDSGMPKDRFSAEMPDATLATLKIQPSEPRDSAVYFCARGYRDRDMSQHFGDGTRLSIL.

In regard to this clone: Other DNA variants within this sample encode the same CDR3. The chain joins TRBV18 to TRBJ1-1; unclear D gene. The germline V and J ends were trimmed by 2 bases and 0 bases, with 4 bases remaining between them. The germline gives CDR1 KGHSH, CDR2 LQKENI. This CDR3 comprises 13 residues. The CDR3 is CASSPSVNTEAFF. The CDR3 DNA reads as TGTGCCAGCTCACCATCAGTGAACACTGAAGCTTTCTTT.

This clone is a singleton in its sample. For the CDR3, the DNA is TGCGCCAGCACCTATAGCGGGACGAACACCGGGGAGCTGTTTTTT. Protein: CASTYSGTNTGELFF. This chain uses TRBV5-1 with TRBJ2-2; TRBD2 matches 8 bases. The germline gives CDR1 SGHRS, CDR2 YFSETQ. The CDR3 spans 15 residues. Germline trimming cut 6 bases from V and 0 bases from J; bases unmatched to any gene: 4.